One sample yielded the 21 T cell receptor beta chains listed below, sequenced in a study of CD8 T cells in ankylosing spondylitis. Findings and limits, study-wide: What appeared characteristic of ankylosing spondylitis blood was a TCR beta motif of 7 or 8 highly homologous variants.

No antigens are known for them. MiXCR, applied by TCRdb to the 5' RACE reads, yields one record per CDR3 protein. The table lists about 800,000 distinct CDR3 sequences, about 11% of them singletons. Sequencing was performed on blood, either unsorted or a sorted T cell fraction (not recorded which). The receptors come from a male donor with ankylosing spondylitis.

This clonotype turned up a few times. The chain recombines TRBV6-4 with TRBJ2-1; TRBD2 matches 9 bases. V shed 5 bases and J 9 bases; nucleotides not matched to a gene: 8. The CDR3 runs to 14 residues. Per germline, CDR1 MRHNA and CDR2 SNTAGT. CDR3 in DNA: TGTGCCAGCAGTCCCGGGACTAGCTCGGTTGAGCAGTTCTTC. Its protein is CASSPGTSSVEQFF.

At least ten counts were recorded for this clonotype. This chain links TRBV6-5 with TRBJ2-3; unclear D gene. Trimming removed 3 bases from V and 0 bases from J, with 7 bases in between. This CDR3 comprises 14 residues. Looked up from germline, CDR1 is MNHEY and CDR2 is SVGAGI. CDR3 sequence reads: CASSYLQSTDTQYF. CDR3 coding DNA: TGTGCCAGCAGTTATCTACAGAGCACAGATACGCAGTATTTT.

Remarks on this clonotype: One base away lies a much larger clone, so this may be a sequencing read error. The chain recombines TRBV29-1 with TRBJ2-7; TRBD1 or TRBD2 may be the D gene (5 bases each). The CDR3 contains 13 residues. The germline gives CDR1 SQVTM, CDR2 ANQGSEA. CDR3 sequence (DNA): TGCATCGTTTGGGACGGGCAGTCCTACGAGCAGTACTTC. Translating gives CIVWDGQSYEQYF.

This clonotype was picked up many times. This chain links TRBV11-2 with TRBJ2-1; D might be TRBD2 (6 bases). There are 14 residues in the CDR3. Germline loops: CDR1 SGHAT, CDR2 FQNNGV. V lost 1 base and J lost 6, with 10 bases in between. The CDR3 DNA reads TGTGCCAGCAGCTTAGGGCTAGCGTCCAATGAGCAGTTCTTC. Encoded protein: CASSLGLASNEQFF.

In its sample, this clonotype was seen a few times. V and J are TRBV20-1 and TRBJ2-5; TRBD1 is a possible D gene (6 bases). The CDR3 has 14 amino acids. V was pared by 5 bases and J by 4 bases, with 17 bases between. CDR1 DFQATT and CDR2 SNEGSKA come from the germline V gene (reference sequence). CDR3 amino acids: CSAGPFTGSETQYF. CDR3 nucleotide sequence: TGCAGTGCTGGACCATTCACAGGGTCAGAGACCCAGTACTTC.

This clonotype was observed a few times. The chain's CDR3 is CASSPGQGRNQPQHF. CDR3 in DNA: TGTGCCAGCAGCCCGGGACAGGGTAGGAATCAGCCCCAGCATTTT. V usage is TRBV4-2 and J usage is TRBJ1-5, with 9 bases matching TRBD1. CDR1 is LGHNA, CDR2 YNFKEQ, per germline. Losses at the gene ends were 4 bases for V and 4 bases for J; bases not matched to a gene: 5. CDR3 length equals 15 residues.

The chain employs TRBV28 and TRBJ1-1; possibly TRBD1 for D (5 bases). The CDR3 has 12 residues. With 9 bases removed from V and 6 bases from J, the gap between germline ends came to 14 bases. Germline lookup yields CDR1 MDHEN and CDR2 SYDVKM. CDR3: CASLDRTPEAFF. The CDR3 DNA is TGTGCCAGTCTCGACAGAACCCCTGAAGCTTTCTTT.

There are a few counts of this clonotype. The rearrangement uses TRBV7-3 and TRBJ2-5; maybe TRBD2 (6 bases). The CDR3 loop spans 13 amino acids. Germline V gene lookup returns CDR1 SGHTA and CDR2 FQGTGA. V shed 4 bases and J shed 7 bases, with 13 bases lying between them. This CDR3 reads CASSYDLGRTQYF. The CDR3 coding sequence is TGTGCCAGCAGCTACGACCTCGGGAGGACCCAGTACTTC.

The chain carries TRBV20-1 and TRBJ2-6, with D uncertain. V was shortened by 6 bases and J by 2 bases, with 11 bases between the two germline ends. The CDR3 sequence is 14 residues long. Germline V gene data show CDR1 as DFQATT and CDR2 as SNEGSKA (reference sequence). CDR3 nucleotides: TGCAGTGCCCGGCCTGCGGCTGGGGCCAACGTCCTGACTTTC. Its translation: CSARPAAGANVLTF.

There are a few counts of this clonotype. The chain employs TRBV20-1 and TRBJ2-6; D not resolved. Germline assignment: CDR1 DFQATT and CDR2 SNEGSKA (reference sequence). The CDR3 is 14 amino acids. The germline V and J ends were trimmed by 6 bases and 5 bases, with 14 bases remaining between them. In nucleotides, the CDR3 is TGCAGTGCCTACCACCCCGGTAGGGCCAACGTCCTGACTTTC. Amino acid sequence: CSAYHPGRANVLTF.

This chain joins TRBV5-1 and TRBJ2-7, with 10 bases lining up with TRBD2. Per the germline V gene, CDR1 is SGHRS and CDR2 is YFSETQ. The CDR3 is made up of 15 amino acids. After removal of 3 bases from V and 2 bases from J, the junction contained 5 bases not matched to a gene. CDR3 residues: CASSWMGLAPYEQYF. CDR3 bases: TGCGCCAGCAGCTGGATGGGACTAGCGCCCTACGAGCAGTACTTC.

The chain is built from TRBV7-9 and TRBJ2-3; D perhaps matches TRBD1 (5 bases). This CDR3 contains 14 residues. Germline V gene data show CDR1 as SEHNR and CDR2 as FQNEAQ (reference sequence). V lost 5 bases to trimming and J lost 2 bases, with 11 bases between them. CDR3 nucleotide sequence: TGTGCCAGCAGCCCCCAGGACATCACAGATACGCAGTATTTT. It translates to CASSPQDITDTQYF.

This clonotype was seen at least ten times. The genes are TRBV5-1 and TRBJ2-3, with 9 bases identical to TRBD1. The CDR3 has 14 residues. Per the germline V gene, CDR1 is SGHRS and CDR2 is YFSETQ. The ends lost 5 bases at V and 4 bases at J; junction bases unmatched: 5. The CDR3 reads CASSRQGDADTQYF. The CDR3 nucleotides are TGCGCCAGCAGTCGACAGGGGGACGCAGATACGCAGTATTTT.

This clonotype was seen ten or more times. The CDR3 loop is CSALPRGETQYF. CDR3 coding DNA: TGCAGCGCCTTGCCCAGGGGAGAGACCCAGTACTTC. V is TRBV29-1 and J is TRBJ2-5; tentative D call: TRBD1 (6 bases). Germline V gives CDR1 SQVTM, CDR2 ANQGSEA. The CDR3 is 12 residues long. Trimming removed 7 bases at V and 4 bases at J, with 13 bases between.

This clonotype was observed at least ten times. The chain is built from TRBV29-1 and TRBJ2-7; tentatively, D is TRBD1 or TRBD2 (5 bases each). This CDR3 comprises 13 residues. The V and J ends lost 4 bases and 2 bases respectively, with 12 bases between them. The germline CDR1 and CDR2 sequences are SQVTM and ANQGSEA. The CDR3 DNA follows: TGCAGCGTTGGACGGGACGCAACCTACGAGCAGTACTTC. This sequence encodes CSVGRDATYEQYF.

The rearrangement joins TRBV4-1 to TRBJ2-7; a possible D gene is TRBD2 (6 bases). CDR3 size: 13 residues. Between the trimmed V and J ends, which lost 0 bases and 6 bases, there was a span of 9 bases. Germline CDR1 is MGHRA and CDR2 is YSYEKL. Written as DNA, the CDR3 is TGCGCCAGCAGCCAAGAAAGGAGGGGCGAGCAGTACTTC. It yields the protein CASSQERRGEQYF.

In this sample, this clonotype turned up many times. The V gene is TRBV15, the J gene TRBJ1-1; no reliable D call. The CDR3 length is 15 residues. In germline, CDR1 is LNHNV, CDR2 YYDKDF (reference sequence). The V and J ends lost 4 bases and 10 bases respectively, with 22 bases between them. The CDR3 sequence is CATSNGLTLENRAFF. The CDR3 DNA is TGTGCCACCAGCAATGGGCTTACGTTGGAAAATCGAGCTTTCTTT.

The gene calls are TRBV20-1 and TRBJ1-6; 11 positions match TRBD1. After removal of 1 base from V and 3 bases from J, the junction contained 2 bases not matched to a gene. Germline CDR1 DFQATT, CDR2 SNEGSKA (reference sequence). This CDR3 is 16 amino acids long. DNA of the CDR3: TGCAGTGCTAGAGGGACAGGGGGCGTCTATAATTCACCCCTCCACTTT. Amino acids: CSARGTGGVYNSPLHF.

This chain connects TRBV20-1 to TRBJ2-3; unclear D gene. Germline V lookup: CDR1 DFQATT, CDR2 SNEGSKA (reference sequence). Trimming pared 6 bases from V and 2 bases from J, leaving 18 bases between. The CDR3 runs 15 residues. CDR3 residues: CSALEPQSATDTQYF. In DNA, the CDR3 is TGCAGTGCCCTAGAGCCCCAGTCGGCCACAGATACGCAGTATTTT.

This clonotype was counted a few times. V is TRBV4-2 and J is TRBJ1-6; no definite D call. The CDR3 loop spans 14 amino acids. Trimming pared 1 base from V and 9 bases from J, leaving 10 bases between. The germline V gene encodes CDR1 LGHNA and CDR2 YNFKEQ. CDR3 DNA sequence: TGTGCCAGCAGCCAAGGGACCGGCAGTTCACCCCTCCACTTT. It codes for CASSQGTGSSPLHF.

This clonotype was seen repeatedly, ten times or more. This chain uses TRBV12-3 or TRBV12-4 with TRBJ1-5; D remains unclear. V was clipped by 1 base and J by 7 bases, with 8 bases between them. The length of the CDR3 is 13 residues. CDR3 in DNA: TGTGCCAGCAGTTTAGTTCCCCAACAGCCCCAGCATTTT. Its translation is CASSLVPQQPQHF.